These 9 T cell receptor beta chains were sequenced from one sample in a study of CD8+CD57+ T cells in acquired aplastic anemia. TCR beta VDJ combinations and CDR3 sequences were profiled from genomic DNA. TCRdb independently ran MiXCR on the reads; one entry per CDR3 protein. The sample has 180,000 or so distinct CDR3 sequences, less than 60% seen once. Whoever was chosen for sequencing had shown CD8+CD57+ cell expansion by flow cytometry. Material: sorted CD4+, CD8+, or CD8+CD57+ T cells (not recorded which) from PBMCs. These receptors came from a human donor with aplastic anemia.

The V gene is TRBV7-8, the J gene TRBJ2-7; tentative D call: TRBD2 (6 bases). V was pared by 6 bases and J by 1 base, with 16 bases between. The length of the CDR3 is 15 residues. The germline V gene has CDR1 SGHVS and CDR2 FQNEAQ. The CDR3 DNA reads TGTGCCAGCAGAGTGGACTATCCGTCATCCTACGAGCAGTACTTC. This translates into CASRVDYPSSYEQYF. The full variable domain, completed using reference TRBV7-8 and TRBJ2-7, is GAGVSQSPRYKVAKRGQDVALRCDPISGHVSLFWYQQALGQGPEFLTYFQNEAQLDKSGLPSDRFFAERPEGSVSTLKIQRTQQEDSAVYLCASRVDYPSSYEQYFGPGTRLTVT.

The rearrangement joins TRBV18 to TRBJ1-2; D gene ambiguous. Trimming left V 1 base short and J 4 bases short, with 10 bases between. The CDR3 covers 14 residues. Germline lookup yields CDR1 KGHSH and CDR2 LQKENI. CDR3 loop: CASSPLSGAYGYTF. The DNA for the CDR3 is TGTGCCAGCTCACCACTGTCAGGAGCCTATGGCTACACCTTC.

This clonotype was seen ten or more times. The rearrangement links TRBV10-3 to TRBJ2-7; 12 bases match TRBD1. The junction had 7 bases not matched to a gene; V was cut back by 2 bases and J by 5 bases. This CDR3 has 16 amino acids. CDR1 is ENHRY and CDR2 is SYGVKD in the germline V gene. The CDR3 nucleotides are TGTGCCATCAGTGAGACGCCCGGGACAGGGGGCGACGAGCAGTACTTC. This translates into CAISETPGTGGDEQYF.

This clonotype has a single count. The junction and the germline gene differ at one end; a read error may be behind it. CDR3 nucleotide sequence: TGTGCTAGCAGCCGGGACAGCACCGGGGAGCTGTTTTTT. Amino acid sequence: CASSRDSTGELFF. The chain employs TRBV7-6 and TRBJ2-2; TRBD1 aligns across 7 bases. CDR1 is SGHVS and CDR2 is FNYEAQ in the germline V gene. This CDR3 is built from 13 residues.

The J gene is TRBJ1-5, the V gene TRBV12-3 or TRBV12-4; D remains ambiguous. V was clipped by 3 bases and J by 3 bases, with 12 bases between them. CDR3 length: 15 amino acids. The CDR3 spells CASSFSLQDNQPQHF. The CDR3 nucleotides read TGTGCCAGCAGTTTCTCCCTTCAAGACAATCAGCCCCAGCATTTT.

Note on this clonotype: With a much larger clone just one base away, this may be a read error. The CDR3 spells CASSERDIPSCEQYF. The DNA for the CDR3 is TGTGCCAGCAGTGAACGGGACATACCCTCCTGCGAGCAGTACTTC. The gene calls are TRBV6-1 and TRBJ2-7; perhaps TRBD1 as D (6 bases). Germline V gene lookup returns CDR1 MNHNS and CDR2 SASEGT. The CDR3 extends over 15 amino acids.

This chain uses TRBV20-1 with TRBJ2-7; 9 nucleotides align to TRBD1. V was pared by 6 bases and J by 6 bases, with 6 bases of the junction left unmatched. This CDR3 is 12 amino acids long. CDR1 is DFQATT and CDR2 is SNEGSKA in the germline V gene (reference sequence). CDR3 bases: TGCAGTGCAGTACAGGGGGCTGGCGAGCAGTACTTC. It encodes CSAVQGAGEQYF.

V is TRBV6-1 and J is TRBJ2-1; TRBD2 matches 11 bases. CDR1 is MNHNS, CDR2 SASEGT, per germline. Losses at the gene ends were 5 bases for V and 6 bases for J; bases not matched to a gene: 12. The CDR3 is 17 amino acids. CDR3 region: CASSRKTGTSGLNEQFF. In nucleotides, the CDR3 is TGTGCCAGCAGTCGTAAAACCGGGACTAGCGGCCTCAATGAGCAGTTCTTC.

This clonotype was seen repeatedly, ten times or more. The V call is TRBV19, the J call TRBJ2-5; D possibly corresponds to TRBD1 (6 bases). The ends were cut back, 5 bases at V and 2 bases at J, with 12 bases in the middle. This CDR3 comprises 14 residues. Germline CDR1 LNHDA, CDR2 SQIVND (reference sequence). CDR3 in DNA: TGTGCCAGTAGTGGCTGGGACACTCAAGAGACCCAGTACTTC. This sequence encodes CASSGWDTQETQYF.